This TCR beta chain was observed in a study of blood T cell repertoires in COVID-19. Study as a whole: Samples came from the United States, Italy and Spain, spanning acute and convalescent COVID-19. Nucleic acid was either cDNA or gDNA, and it came from T cells, B-cell-depleted T cells, or PBMCs.

The assay was immunoSEQ multiplex PCR, and TCRdb's table has in-frame clones only and misses some. The data hold tens of thousands of clones, with approximately 80% observed a single time. There are 15 residues in the CDR3. Germline V lookup: CDR1 SGHAT, CDR2 FQDESV (reference sequence). The ends lost 7 bases at V and 5 bases at J; junction bases unmatched: 11. The gene calls are TRBV11-1 and TRBJ2-3; TRBD1 agrees at 8 bases. The sequencing sample was made of peripheral blood. The clonotype comes from a woman aged 60-75 years with acute or convalescent COVID-19. The CDR3 spells CASTHWSGGIDTQYF. The CDR3 region has the DNA TGTGCCAGCACCCACTGGTCAGGGGGCATAGATACGCAGTATTTT.